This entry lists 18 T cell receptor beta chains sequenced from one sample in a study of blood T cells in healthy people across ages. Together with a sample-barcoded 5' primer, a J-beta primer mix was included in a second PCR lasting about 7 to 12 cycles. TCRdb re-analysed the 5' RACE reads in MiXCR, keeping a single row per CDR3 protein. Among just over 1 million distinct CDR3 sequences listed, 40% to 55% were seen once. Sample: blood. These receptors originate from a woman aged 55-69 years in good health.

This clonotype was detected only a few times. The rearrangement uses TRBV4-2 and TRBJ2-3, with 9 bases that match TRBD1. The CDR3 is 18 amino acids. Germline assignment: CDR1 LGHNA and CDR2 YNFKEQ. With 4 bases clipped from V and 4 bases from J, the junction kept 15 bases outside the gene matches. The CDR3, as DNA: TGTGCCAGCAGCCCCGGGACAGGGTGGGATTCTGCCGCAGATACGCAGTATTTT. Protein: CASSPGTGWDSAADTQYF.

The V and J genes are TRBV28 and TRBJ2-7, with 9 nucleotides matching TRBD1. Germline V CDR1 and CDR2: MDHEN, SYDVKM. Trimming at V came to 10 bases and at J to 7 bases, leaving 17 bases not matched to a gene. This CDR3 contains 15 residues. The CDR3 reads CATCDGGQGIGEQYF. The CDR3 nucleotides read TGTGCCACTTGTGACGGGGGACAGGGAATTGGGGAGCAGTACTTC.

This CDR3 reads CSARGSDRASDGNQPQHF. Here the CDR3 DNA reads TGCAGTGCTAGAGGCTCGGACAGGGCGAGTGATGGCAATCAGCCCCAGCATTTT. The gene calls are TRBV20-1 and TRBJ1-5, with TRBD1 matching 8 bases. The CDR3 spans 18 residues. Germline trimming cut 1 base from V and 2 bases from J; bases unmatched to any gene: 13. In germline, CDR1 is DFQATT, CDR2 SNEGSKA (reference sequence).

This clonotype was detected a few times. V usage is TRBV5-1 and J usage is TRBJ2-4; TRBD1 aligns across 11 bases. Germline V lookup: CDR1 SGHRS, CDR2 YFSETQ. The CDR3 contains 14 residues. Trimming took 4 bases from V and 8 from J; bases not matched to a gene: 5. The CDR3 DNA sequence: TGCGCCAGCAGCAGGGACAGGGGGAAGGACATTCAGTACTTC. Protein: CASSRDRGKDIQYF.

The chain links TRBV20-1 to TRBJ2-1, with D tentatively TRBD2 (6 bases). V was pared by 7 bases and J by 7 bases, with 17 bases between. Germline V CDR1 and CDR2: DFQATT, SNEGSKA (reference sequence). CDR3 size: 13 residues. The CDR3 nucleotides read TGCAGTGTACCGGACTACTTTTCTAATGAGCAGTTCTTC. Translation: CSVPDYFSNEQFF.

The DNA for the CDR3 is TGCAGCGTTGATTCGGTAGCGGGAGTCGGGGATGAGCAGTTCTTC. Residues: CSVDSVAGVGDEQFF. This sequence joins TRBV29-1 and TRBJ2-1; 9 bases match TRBD2. The germline CDR1 and CDR2 sequences are SQVTM and ANQGSEA. This CDR3 has 15 residues. The ends lost 3 bases at V and 8 bases at J; junction bases unmatched: 11.

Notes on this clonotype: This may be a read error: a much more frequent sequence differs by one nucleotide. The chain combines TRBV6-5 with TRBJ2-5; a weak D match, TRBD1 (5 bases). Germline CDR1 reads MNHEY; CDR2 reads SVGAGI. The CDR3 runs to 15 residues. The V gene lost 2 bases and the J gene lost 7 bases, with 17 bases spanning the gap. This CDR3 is CASSYPIDTTGTQYF. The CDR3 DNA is TGTGCCAGCAGTTACCCAATCGATACCACAGGGACCCAGTACTTC.

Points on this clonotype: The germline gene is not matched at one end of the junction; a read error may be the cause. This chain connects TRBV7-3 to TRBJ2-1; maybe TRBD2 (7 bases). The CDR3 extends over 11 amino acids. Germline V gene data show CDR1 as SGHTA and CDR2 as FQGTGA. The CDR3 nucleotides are TGTGCCAGCAGCGAGGGGGGGGAGCGGTTCTTC. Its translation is CASSEGGERFF. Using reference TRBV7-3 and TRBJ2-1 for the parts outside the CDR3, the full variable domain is GAGVSQTPSNKVTEKGKYVELRCDPISGHTALYWYRQSLGQGPEFLIYFQGTGAADDSGLPNDRFFAVRPEGSVSTLKIQRTERGDSAVYLCASSEGGERFFGPGTRLTVL.

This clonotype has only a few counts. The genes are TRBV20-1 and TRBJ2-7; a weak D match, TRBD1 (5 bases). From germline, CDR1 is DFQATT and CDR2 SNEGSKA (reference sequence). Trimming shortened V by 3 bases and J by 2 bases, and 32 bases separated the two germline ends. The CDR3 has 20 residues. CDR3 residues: CSASGQGIGSGMKRAYEQYF. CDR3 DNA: TGCAGTGCTAGCGGGCAGGGTATAGGATCGGGTATGAAAAGGGCCTACGAGCAGTACTTC.

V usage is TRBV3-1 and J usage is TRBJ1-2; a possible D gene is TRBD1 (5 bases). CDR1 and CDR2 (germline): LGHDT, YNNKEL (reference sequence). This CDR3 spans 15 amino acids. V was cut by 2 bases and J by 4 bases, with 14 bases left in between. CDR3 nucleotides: TGTGCCAGCAGCCAATGGGGCGGAGCATCCTATGGCTACACCTTC. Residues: CASSQWGGASYGYTF. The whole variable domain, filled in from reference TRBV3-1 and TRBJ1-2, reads DTAVSQTPKYLVTQMGNDKSIKCEQNLGHDTMYWYKQDSKKFLKIMFSYNNKELIINETVPNRFSPKSPDKAHLNLHINSLELGDSAVYFCASSQWGGASYGYTFGSGTRLTVV.

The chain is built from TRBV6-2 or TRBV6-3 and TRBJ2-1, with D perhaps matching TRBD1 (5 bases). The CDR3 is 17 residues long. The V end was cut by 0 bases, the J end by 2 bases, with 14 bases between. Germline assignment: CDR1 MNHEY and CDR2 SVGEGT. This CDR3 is CASSYSIGALAYNEQFF. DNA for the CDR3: TGTGCCAGCAGTTACTCGATTGGGGCACTGGCCTACAATGAGCAGTTCTTC.

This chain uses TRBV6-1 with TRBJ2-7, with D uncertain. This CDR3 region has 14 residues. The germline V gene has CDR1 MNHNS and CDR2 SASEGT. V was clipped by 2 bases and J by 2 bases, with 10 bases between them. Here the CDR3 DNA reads TGTGCCAGCAGTGAAAGTGGACGGCCCTACGAGCAGTACTTC. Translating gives CASSESGRPYEQYF.

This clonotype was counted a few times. This CDR3 reads CASSSDPANHYEQYF. DNA of the CDR3: TGTGCCAGCAGCTCCGACCCTGCAAACCACTACGAGCAGTACTTC. The V gene is TRBV13, the J gene TRBJ2-7; D gene unclear. The V gene lost 4 bases and the J gene lost 3 bases, with 16 bases spanning the gap. CDR3 length equals 15 residues. Germline V gene sequence: CDR1 PRHDT, CDR2 FYEKMQ (reference sequence).

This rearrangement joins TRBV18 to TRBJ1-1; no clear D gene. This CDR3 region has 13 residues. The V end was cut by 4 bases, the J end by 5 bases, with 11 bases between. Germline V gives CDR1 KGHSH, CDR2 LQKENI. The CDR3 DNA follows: TGTGCCAGCTCACAAAGACGGAATACTGAAGCTTTCTTT. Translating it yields CASSQRRNTEAFF. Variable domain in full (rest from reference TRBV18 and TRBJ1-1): NAGVMQNPRHLVRRRGQEARLRCSPMKGHSHVYWYRQLPEEGLKFMVYLQKENIIDESGMPKERFSAEFPKEGPSILRIQQVVRGDSAAYFCASSQRRNTEAFFGQGTRLTVV.

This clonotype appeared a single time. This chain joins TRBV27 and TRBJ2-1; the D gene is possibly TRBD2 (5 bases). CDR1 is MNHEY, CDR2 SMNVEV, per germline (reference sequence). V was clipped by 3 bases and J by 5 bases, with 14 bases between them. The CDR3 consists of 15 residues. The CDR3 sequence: CASSFLAGTDNEQFF. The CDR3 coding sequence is TGTGCCAGCAGTTTTTTGGCGGGCACTGACAATGAGCAGTTCTTC.

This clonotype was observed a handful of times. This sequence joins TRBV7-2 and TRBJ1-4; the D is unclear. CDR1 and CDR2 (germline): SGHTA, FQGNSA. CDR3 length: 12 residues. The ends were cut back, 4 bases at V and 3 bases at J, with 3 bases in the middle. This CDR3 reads CASSSSNEKLFF. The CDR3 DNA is TGTGCCAGCAGCTCGTCTAATGAAAAACTGTTTTTT. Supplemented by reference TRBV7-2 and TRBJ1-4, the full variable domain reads GAGVSQSPSNKVTEKGKDVELRCDPISGHTALYWYRQSLGQGLEFLIYFQGNSAPDKSGLPSDRFSAERTGGSVSTLTIQRTQQEDSAVYLCASSSSNEKLFFGSGTQLSVL.

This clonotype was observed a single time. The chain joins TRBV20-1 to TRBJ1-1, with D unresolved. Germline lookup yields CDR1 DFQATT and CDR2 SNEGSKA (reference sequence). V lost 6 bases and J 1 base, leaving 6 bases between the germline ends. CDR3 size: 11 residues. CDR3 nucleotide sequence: TGCAGTGCCACCTGGAACACTGAAGCTTTCTTT. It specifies CSATWNTEAFF.

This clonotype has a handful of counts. CDR3 protein: CASSFSFLAASYEQYF. DNA of the CDR3: TGTGCCAGCAGCTTTAGTTTCTTAGCGGCTAGCTACGAGCAGTACTTC. The chain joins TRBV7-2 to TRBJ2-7; the D gene is possibly TRBD2 (6 bases). V lost 3 bases and J lost 3, with 18 bases in between. CDR3 length equals 16 residues. Germline V gene data show CDR1 as SGHTA and CDR2 as FQGNSA.